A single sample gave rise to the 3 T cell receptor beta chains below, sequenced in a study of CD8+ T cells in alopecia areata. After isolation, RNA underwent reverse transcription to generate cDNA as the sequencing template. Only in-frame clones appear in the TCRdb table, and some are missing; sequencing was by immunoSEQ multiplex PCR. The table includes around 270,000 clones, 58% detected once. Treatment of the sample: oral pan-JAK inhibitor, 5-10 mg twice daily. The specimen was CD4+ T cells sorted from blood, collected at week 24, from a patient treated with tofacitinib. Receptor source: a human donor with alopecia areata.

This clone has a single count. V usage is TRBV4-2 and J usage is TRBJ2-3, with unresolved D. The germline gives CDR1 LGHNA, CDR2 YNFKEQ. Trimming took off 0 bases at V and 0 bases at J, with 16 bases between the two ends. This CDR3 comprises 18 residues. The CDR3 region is CASSQEGLQEISTDTQYF. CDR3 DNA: TGTGCCAGCAGCCAAGAAGGGCTCCAGGAAATTAGCACAGATACGCAGTATTTT.

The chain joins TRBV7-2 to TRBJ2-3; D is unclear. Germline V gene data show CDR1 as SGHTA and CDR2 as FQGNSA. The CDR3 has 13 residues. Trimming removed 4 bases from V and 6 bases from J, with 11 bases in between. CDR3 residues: CASSSSYPDTQYF. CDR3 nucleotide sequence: TGTGCCAGCAGCTCATCCTATCCGGATACGCAGTATTTT.

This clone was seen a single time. This CDR3 reads CASRPTSGVQETQYF. CDR3 in DNA: TGTGCCAGCAGACCGACTAGCGGGGTTCAAGAGACCCAGTACTTC. The chain couples TRBV2 to TRBJ2-5; 11 bases fit TRBD2. The V gene's germline CDR1 is SNHLY and CDR2 FYNNEI. With V trimmed by 6 bases and J by 2 bases, 5 bases remained unmatched. CDR3 length equals 15 residues.